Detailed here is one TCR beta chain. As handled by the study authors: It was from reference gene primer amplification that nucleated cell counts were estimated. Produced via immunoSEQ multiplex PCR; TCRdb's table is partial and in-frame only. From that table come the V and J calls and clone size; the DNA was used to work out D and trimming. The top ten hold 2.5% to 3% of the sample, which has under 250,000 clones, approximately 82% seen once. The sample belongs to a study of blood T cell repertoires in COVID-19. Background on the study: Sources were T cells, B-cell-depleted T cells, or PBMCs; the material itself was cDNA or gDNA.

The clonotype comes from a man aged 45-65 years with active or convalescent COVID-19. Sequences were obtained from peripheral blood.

Here the CDR3 DNA reads TGCGCCAGCAGCTGGAACCGGGACAGGGAATCCGGCTACACCTTC. Translating it yields CASSWNRDRESGYTF. The chain links TRBV5-1 to TRBJ1-2; 9 bases match TRBD1. Trimming cost V 3 bases and J 8 bases; bases outside gene matches: 11. This CDR3 contains 15 residues. Per germline, CDR1 SGHRS and CDR2 YFSETQ.